This passage covers 17 T cell receptor beta chains from one sample sequenced in a study of identifying expanded T cells in peripheral blood. Sequencing was performed with immunoSEQ multiplex PCR; in TCRdb, only in-frame clones are kept and a portion is missing. The sample has 95,000 to 100,000 clones; around 88% are singletons. Sequencing was done on a sample of blood. All receptors derive from a person aged 18-69 years in good health.

This clone has just one count. V gene TRBV4-3 combines with J gene TRBJ2-7; 7 bases are a match to TRBD1. V gave up 0 bases and J gave up 2 bases; unmatched junction bases: 4. Germline CDR1 is LGHNA and CDR2 is YSLEER. CDR3 length: 15 amino acids. The CDR3 spells CASSQDRQGAYEQYF. The CDR3 region has the DNA TGCGCCAGCAGCCAAGATCGCCAGGGGGCCTACGAGCAGTACTTC.

This clone was counted a single time. The chain is built from TRBV15 and TRBJ2-2, with TRBD1 matching 9 bases. The CDR3 totals 17 residues. Germline CDR1 is LNHNV and CDR2 is YYDKDF (reference sequence). V gave up 1 base and J gave up 7 bases; unmatched junction bases: 10. The CDR3 protein is CATSRGTGTGNFGELFF. The CDR3 DNA sequence: TGTGCCACCAGCAGAGGAACCGGGACAGGGAACTTCGGGGAGCTGTTTTTT.

This chain joins TRBV28 and TRBJ1-1; TRBD1 might be the D (5 bases). The V end lost 7 bases, the J end lost 3 bases, and 12 bases lay between the germline ends. Per germline, CDR1 MDHEN and CDR2 SYDVKM. This CDR3 has 13 residues. CDR3 DNA sequence: TGTGCCAGCACACGGGGGGGTTACACTGAAGCTTTCTTT. Protein sequence: CASTRGGYTEAFF.

This clone showed up just once. This chain joins TRBV10-1 and TRBJ2-5; a weak D match, TRBD2 (5 bases). The CDR3 length is 16 residues. The germline CDR1 and CDR2 sequences are WNHNN and SYGVQD (reference sequence). V dropped 5 bases and J dropped 1 base, with 17 bases sitting between them. This CDR3 is CASSPLSSAGQETQYF. The CDR3 nucleotides are TGCGCCAGCAGTCCCCTTAGTTCCGCGGGCCAAGAGACCCAGTACTTC.

This clone was recorded at least ten times. The same CDR3 can be traced to other DNA sequences in this sample. The chain carries TRBV4-3 and TRBJ2-6; D perhaps matches TRBD2 (7 bases). V was pared by 0 bases and J by 4 bases, with 10 bases between. The CDR3 is made up of 16 amino acids. The germline CDR1 and CDR2 sequences are LGHNA and YSLEER. The CDR3, as DNA: TGCGCCAGCAGCCAAGATGGCGGGGGCGGGGCCAACGTCCTGACTTTC. It is translated as CASSQDGGGGANVLTF.

The J gene is TRBJ2-7, the V gene TRBV28; TRBD1 aligns across 11 bases. The length of the CDR3 is 14 residues. Unmatched junction bases numbered 5, after V lost 5 bases and J lost 5 bases. Germline-derived CDR1 and CDR2 are MDHEN and SYDVKM. The CDR3 spells CASSPTGQGDEQYF. The CDR3 DNA reads TGTGCCAGCAGTCCCACGGGACAGGGGGACGAGCAGTACTTC.

The chain employs TRBV7-2 and TRBJ2-5, with a possible D match to TRBD2 (6 bases). V was cut by 4 bases and J by 7 bases, with 13 bases left in between. The germline V gene has CDR1 SGHTA and CDR2 FQGNSA. CDR3 size: 13 residues. The CDR3 DNA is TGTGCCAGCAGCTCCCAGGGAGGTGGGACCCAGTACTTC. Its translation: CASSSQGGGTQYF.

The rearrangement links TRBV11-2 to TRBJ2-5; D gene unclear. Trimming pared 2 bases from V and 1 base from J, leaving 14 bases between. Germline V gives CDR1 SGHAT, CDR2 FQNNGV. The CDR3 runs 16 residues. This chain's CDR3 is CASSLFDTPAQETQYF. Written as DNA, the CDR3 is TGTGCCAGCAGCTTATTCGACACCCCGGCCCAAGAGACCCAGTACTTC.

The chain has TRBV27 and TRBJ1-2; perhaps TRBD1 as D (6 bases). From germline, CDR1 is MNHEY and CDR2 SMNVEV (reference sequence). The CDR3 has 15 residues. Trimming stripped 5 bases from V and 7 bases from J, with 20 bases between. The CDR3 DNA sequence: TGTGCCAGCAGTCCTACCCACGGGGGCGGAGGTGGCTACACCTTC. It is translated as CASSPTHGGGGGYTF.

V gene TRBV12-2 combines with J gene TRBJ2-7. TRBV12-2 is a pseudogene segment. This CDR3 is 14 amino acids long. The CDR3 sequence is CASRTRTWTYEQYF. The CDR3 DNA reads as TGTGCAAGTCGAACACGGACCTGGACCTACGAGCAGTACTTC.

The CDR3 is CASSYSGSYEQYF. The DNA for the CDR3 is TGTGCCAGCAGTTACTCGGGCTCCTACGAGCAGTACTTC. The gene calls are TRBV6-5 and TRBJ2-7; D remains unclear. The germline V gene has CDR1 MNHEY and CDR2 SVGAGI. There are 13 residues in the CDR3. V lost 0 bases to trimming and J lost 0 bases, with 3 bases between them.

V usage is TRBV15 and J usage is TRBJ1-3; 9 bases are a match to TRBD1. The CDR3 is 12 amino acids. The junction had 5 bases not matched to a gene; V was cut back by 9 bases and J by 8 bases. Germline CDR1 and CDR2: LNHNV and YYDKDF (reference sequence). CDR3 sequence: CATKGQGDTIYF. The CDR3 nucleotides read TGTGCCACTAAGGGACAGGGAGACACCATATATTTT.

This chain uses TRBV19 with TRBJ2-5, with 9 bases identical to TRBD2. The CDR3 totals 15 residues. The J segment lost 3 bases and the V segment lost 7 bases, leaving 9 bases of the junction unmatched. Germline V CDR1 and CDR2: LNHDA, SQIVND (reference sequence). The CDR3 DNA is TGTGCCAGTAAACGCGCGGGGGGGCCCGAAGAGACCCAGTACTTC. Translation gives CASKRAGGPEETQYF.

This chain joins TRBV6-5 and TRBJ2-1, with TRBD2 as a possible D gene (5 bases). Germline-derived CDR1 and CDR2 are MNHEY and SVGAGI. Trimming cost V 3 bases and J 6 bases, with 12 bases left between them. This CDR3 comprises 14 residues. CDR3 loop: CASSYDYRGNEQFF. DNA of the CDR3: TGTGCCAGCAGTTATGATTACCGGGGCAATGAGCAGTTCTTC.

This clone was picked up a small number of times. The chain joins TRBV7-9 to TRBJ1-4; TRBD1 is a possible D gene (6 bases). The germline gives CDR1 SEHNR, CDR2 FQNEAQ (reference sequence). This CDR3 is 15 amino acids long. The ends were cut back, 1 base at V and 0 bases at J, with 6 bases in the middle. The CDR3 reads CASSLGTATNEKLFF. The CDR3, as DNA: TGTGCCAGCAGCTTAGGGACAGCAACTAATGAAAAACTGTTTTTT.

The CDR3 nucleotides are TGTGCCAGCTACTCTGGTTTATGGAACACTGAAGCTTTCTTT. Amino acids: CASYSGLWNTEAFF. The chain is built from TRBV7-2 and TRBJ1-1; D remains ambiguous. This CDR3 contains 14 residues. CDR1 SGHTA and CDR2 FQGNSA come from the germline V gene. V shed 8 bases and J shed 1 base, with 14 bases lying between them.

In DNA form, the CDR3 reads TGTGCCATCAGTGAGATAGCGGGGGTGGTGGAGACCCAGTACTTC. Translated, it gives CAISEIAGVVETQYF. The V gene is TRBV10-3, the J gene TRBJ2-5; TRBD2 matches 9 bases. V was pared by 2 bases and J by 5 bases, with 6 bases of the junction left unmatched. CDR1 ENHRY and CDR2 SYGVKD come from the germline V gene. This CDR3 spans 15 amino acids.